These 10 T cell receptor beta chains were sequenced from one sample in a study of T cell repertoires in cytomegalovirus infection. No antigen has been assigned to these receptors. Each CDR3 protein gets one entry after TCRdb re-called the reads with MiXCR. The sample has some 590,000 distinct CDR3 sequences; just under 40% are singletons. The starting material was cultured PBMCs, obtained from culture after CMV antigen stimulation. These receptors were obtained from a human donor in good health (CMV status not recorded). Some clones in this sample may be carry-over from other donors' samples.

The gene calls are TRBV7-8 and TRBJ1-2; TRBD1 might be the D (5 bases). Trimming stripped 6 bases from V and 4 bases from J, with 12 bases between. CDR1 SGHVS and CDR2 FQNEAQ come from the germline V gene. This CDR3 has 13 residues. The CDR3 nucleotides are TGTGCCAGCAGTCCTGGGACGTCCTATGGCTACACCTTC. Protein product: CASSPGTSYGYTF.

In its sample, this clonotype was seen a few times. The chain is built from TRBV7-2 and TRBJ1-6, with D tentatively TRBD1 (6 bases). The CDR3 covers 16 residues. Germline values: CDR1 SGHTA, CDR2 FQGNSA. The V end was cut by 1 base, the J end by 7 bases, with 14 bases between. CDR3 sequence (DNA): TGTGCCAGCAGCTTAGGAGGCAGGGGAGGGAATTCACCCCTCCACTTT. This codes for CASSLGGRGGNSPLHF.

For the CDR3, the DNA is TGTGCCAGCAGCTTAGACCGTAATCTCCGCACGAACACTGAAGCTTTCTTT. Amino acid sequence: CASSLDRNLRTNTEAFF. This chain joins TRBV7-2 and TRBJ1-1; D is unclear. The CDR3 is 17 residues long. The V gene's germline CDR1 is SGHTA and CDR2 FQGNSA. The V gene lost 1 base and the J gene lost 1 base, with 16 bases spanning the gap.

This rearrangement joins TRBV19 to TRBJ1-1, with a possible D match to TRBD1 (6 bases). Germline lookup yields CDR1 LNHDA and CDR2 SQIVND (reference sequence). This CDR3 has 16 amino acids. The V end was cut by 2 bases, the J end by 0 bases, with 13 bases between. For the CDR3, the DNA is TGTGCCAGTAGTATATACCCGACAGGTCTGAACACTGAAGCTTTCTTT. Translation: CASSIYPTGLNTEAFF. Variable domain in full (rest from reference TRBV19 and TRBJ1-1): DGGITQSPKYLFRKEGQNVTLSCEQNLNHDAMYWYRQDPGQGLRLIYYSQIVNDFQKGDIAEGYSVSREKKESFPLTVTSAQKNPTAFYLCASSIYPTGLNTEAFFGQGTRLTVV.

V usage is TRBV6-1 and J usage is TRBJ1-1, with 7 bases fitting TRBD1. The CDR3 is made up of 14 amino acids. The germline V gene has CDR1 MNHNS and CDR2 SASEGT. The trim removed 6 bases at V and 1 base at J, leaving 5 bases unmatched. This chain's CDR3 is CASSRGGANTEAFF. CDR3 DNA: TGTGCCAGCAGCCGAGGGGGCGCGAACACTGAAGCTTTCTTT.

Many counts were recorded for this clonotype. This chain joins TRBV7-8 and TRBJ1-6; D not resolved. V lost 1 base and J lost 7, with 11 bases in between. Per germline, CDR1 SGHVS and CDR2 FQNEAQ. This CDR3 spans 15 amino acids. The CDR3 sequence: CASSLESGVNSPLHF. The CDR3 region has the DNA TGTGCCAGCAGCTTAGAGTCTGGAGTCAATTCACCCCTCCACTTT.

The gene calls are TRBV12-3 or TRBV12-4 and TRBJ2-2; D is ambiguous. This CDR3 is 12 amino acids long. The V and J ends lost 5 bases and 8 bases respectively, with 9 bases between them. The CDR3 region is CASSASLGELFF. Here the CDR3 DNA reads TGTGCCAGCAGTGCCAGTTTGGGGGAGCTGTTTTTT.

V is TRBV7-2 and J is TRBJ2-1; the D gene is possibly TRBD1 (5 bases). Germline V lookup: CDR1 SGHTA, CDR2 FQGNSA. The V end was cut by 5 bases, the J end by 6 bases, with 11 bases between. CDR3 size: 13 residues. The CDR3 DNA sequence: TGTGCCAGCAGCGATTACAGGACCAATGAGCAGTTCTTC. Protein: CASSDYRTNEQFF. Variable domain in full (rest from reference TRBV7-2 and TRBJ2-1): GAGVSQSPSNKVTEKGKDVELRCDPISGHTALYWYRQSLGQGLEFLIYFQGNSAPDKSGLPSDRFSAERTGGSVSTLTIQRTQQEDSAVYLCASSDYRTNEQFFGPGTRLTVL.

This clonotype was detected ten times or more. The chain couples TRBV7-8 to TRBJ2-4; D gene unclear. CDR1 and CDR2 from the germline V gene are SGHVS and FQNEAQ. The CDR3 is 14 amino acids. The ends were cut back, 5 bases at V and 0 bases at J, with 8 bases in the middle. CDR3 in amino acids: CASSSVLAKNIQYF. CDR3 nucleotides: TGTGCCAGCAGCAGTGTTTTAGCCAAAAACATTCAGTACTTC.

The chain recombines TRBV10-3 with TRBJ1-2; no reliable D call. V was trimmed by 2 bases and J by 3 bases, leaving 10 bases between them. CDR1 is ENHRY, CDR2 SYGVKD, per germline. The CDR3 sequence is 14 residues long. The CDR3 reads CAISEGLWDYGYTF. CDR3 nucleotide sequence: TGTGCCATCAGTGAGGGACTCTGGGACTATGGCTACACCTTC.